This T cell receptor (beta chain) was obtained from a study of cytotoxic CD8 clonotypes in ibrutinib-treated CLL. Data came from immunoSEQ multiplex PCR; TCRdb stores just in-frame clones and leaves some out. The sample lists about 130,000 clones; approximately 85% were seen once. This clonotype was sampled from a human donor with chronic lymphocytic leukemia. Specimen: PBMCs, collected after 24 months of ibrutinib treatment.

The CDR3 loop is CASSPPGGRNTGELFF. The CDR3 DNA is TGTGCCAGCAGCCCCCCCGGGGGGAGAAACACCGGGGAGCTGTTTTTT. The chain couples TRBV7-2 to TRBJ2-2; 7 bases match TRBD2. The germline V gene has CDR1 SGHTA and CDR2 FQGNSA. CDR3 length: 16 amino acids. The trim removed 5 bases at V and 2 bases at J, leaving 8 bases unmatched.